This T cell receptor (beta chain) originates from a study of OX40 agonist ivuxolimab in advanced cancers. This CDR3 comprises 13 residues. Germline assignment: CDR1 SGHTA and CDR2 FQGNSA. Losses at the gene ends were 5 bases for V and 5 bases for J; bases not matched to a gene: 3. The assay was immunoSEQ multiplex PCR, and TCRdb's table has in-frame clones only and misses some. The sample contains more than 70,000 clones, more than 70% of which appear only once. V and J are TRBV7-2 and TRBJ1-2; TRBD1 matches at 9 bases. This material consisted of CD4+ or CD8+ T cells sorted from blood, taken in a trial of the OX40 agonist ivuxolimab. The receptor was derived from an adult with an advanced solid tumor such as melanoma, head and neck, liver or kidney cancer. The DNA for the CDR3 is TGTGCCAGCAGCCTGGACAGGGGATATGGCTACACCTTC. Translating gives CASSLDRGYGYTF.